Sequencing of this TCR beta chain was carried out in a study of Ad26.COV2.S vaccination and SARS-CoV-2 variants. On the study more broadly: Within the COV1001 Ad26.COV2.S trial arm, the donor was enrolled.

The protocol was immunoSEQ multiplex PCR, while the TCRdb copy is restricted to in-frame clones and leaves out a portion. The data show under 500,000 clones, roughly 90% seen once. Treatment denoted: about 20 received Ad26.COV2.S at low or high dose, single or two shots; about 5 received placebo; per-sample allocation not given. The samples date from day 63 after the first vaccine or placebo injection. An adult aged 18-55 years in Boston served as the donor. The receptor was derived from a person between 18 and 59 years old who received the Ad26.COV2.S COVID-19 vaccine or a placebo. Sequencing was performed on peripheral blood, taken in a trial of Ad26.COV2.S vaccine versus placebo.

The CDR3: CASSAGGPGETQYF. The CDR3 region has the DNA TGTGCCAGCAGCGCGGGGGGGCCAGGTGAGACCCAGTACTTC. This chain joins TRBV9 and TRBJ2-5; 8 positions agree with TRBD2. The germline V gene encodes CDR1 SGDLS and CDR2 YYNGEE. V shed 3 bases, J shed 5 bases, and the junction held 6 bases outside the gene matches. The CDR3 loop spans 14 amino acids. Together with reference TRBV9 and TRBJ2-5, the CDR3 gives the full variable domain: DSGVTQTPKHLITATGQRVTLRCSPRSGDLSVYWYQQSLDQGLQFLIQYYNGEERAKGNILERFSAQQFPDLHSELNLSSLELGDSALYFCASSAGGPGETQYFGPGTRLLVL.